One sample yielded the 29 T cell receptor beta chains listed below, sequenced in a study of regulatory T cells in long-lasting Graves disease. The time point is: persistent/refractory GD, antithyroid drugs over 5 years with positive TRAb. Researchers made the TCR library from RNA that was extracted from PBMCs. Combining iRepertoire HTBI primers with Arm-PCR of CDR3 regions, the authors built TCR beta libraries. TCRdb independently ran MiXCR on the multiplex PCR reads; one entry per CDR3 protein. The sample includes under 450,000 distinct CDR3 sequences, about a quarter of them seen just once. The sample here was peripheral blood mononuclear cells (PBMCs), taken when the disease was refractory, from a patient treated with antithyroid drugs. The receptor source for this set is a female donor with Graves disease.

The chain couples TRBV2 to TRBJ2-1; D ambiguous. The CDR3 totals 13 residues. Trimming shortened V by 4 bases and J by 8 bases, and 12 bases separated the two germline ends. Germline V gene sequence: CDR1 SNHLY, CDR2 FYNNEI. The CDR3 protein is CASSGNRMDEQFF. In DNA form, the CDR3 reads TGTGCCAGCAGTGGGAATCGTATGGATGAGCAGTTCTTC.

This clonotype showed up many times. The J gene is TRBJ2-4, the V gene TRBV2; D unresolved. Germline CDR1 and CDR2: SNHLY and FYNNEI. Trimming cost V 7 bases and J 0 bases, with 10 bases left between them. The length of the CDR3 is 14 residues. The CDR3 spells CASTKGLAKNIQYF. Written as DNA, the CDR3 is TGTGCCAGCACTAAAGGATTAGCCAAAAACATTCAGTACTTC.

This chain joins TRBV6-1 and TRBJ1-5; D possibly corresponds to TRBD1 (5 bases). V was trimmed by 6 bases and J by 5 bases, leaving 14 bases between them. Germline CDR1 MNHNS, CDR2 SASEGT. CDR3 length: 14 residues. The CDR3 spells CASSPSGTDQPQHF. The DNA of the CDR3 is TGTGCCAGCAGCCCCTCAGGGACTGATCAGCCCCAGCATTTT.

In this sample, this clonotype turned up a few times. The V gene is TRBV28, the J gene TRBJ2-7; TRBD2 matches at 13 bases. CDR3 size: 19 residues. V was pared by 5 bases and J by 6 bases, with 19 bases of the junction left unmatched. Germline V lookup: CDR1 MDHEN, CDR2 SYDVKM. The CDR3 here is CASSPEWGLAGSFGAEQYF. The CDR3 DNA follows: TGTGCCAGCAGTCCCGAATGGGGACTAGCGGGAAGTTTTGGGGCCGAGCAGTACTTC.

The V call is TRBV4-1, the J call TRBJ2-7; 9 bases agree with TRBD1. CDR3 length equals 16 residues. V lost 2 bases and J lost 6; bases outside the gene matches: 11. Germline V gene sequence: CDR1 MGHRA, CDR2 YSYEKL. The CDR3 DNA follows: TGCGCCAGCAGCCAACCGAACAGGACAGGGGATAGCGAGCAGTACTTC. This encodes CASSQPNRTGDSEQYF.

This clonotype was seen at least ten times. In DNA form, the CDR3 reads TGTGCCACCAGTGATTACGGGGGGCGAGAGACCCAGTACTTC. Its protein is CATSDYGGRETQYF. The chain couples TRBV24-1 to TRBJ2-5; D possibly corresponds to TRBD2 (7 bases). Germline V lookup: CDR1 KGHDR, CDR2 SFDVKD. The CDR3 length is 14 residues. Deletions cut 2 bases from V and 4 bases from J, with 10 bases between.

This clonotype was seen at least ten times. The CDR3 nucleotides are TGTGCCACCAGTGACCTACAGGGTTCGGAGGAGACCCAGTACTTC. Translated, it gives CATSDLQGSEETQYF. The chain combines TRBV24-1 with TRBJ2-5, with a weak D call TRBD1 (6 bases). The CDR3 extends over 15 amino acids. CDR1 and CDR2 from the germline V gene are KGHDR and SFDVKD. Trimming left V 4 bases short and J 5 bases short, with 16 bases between.

The chain has TRBV10-3 and TRBJ2-7; no firm D call. The V end lost 0 bases, the J end lost 9 bases, and 9 bases lay between the germline ends. The CDR3 contains 12 residues. Germline-derived CDR1 and CDR2 are ENHRY and SYGVKD. CDR3 sequence: CAISESQGAQYF. CDR3 in DNA: TGTGCCATCAGTGAGTCGCAAGGCGCGCAGTACTTC.

The chain carries TRBV6-2 or TRBV6-3 and TRBJ2-5; the D is unclear. Germline V gives CDR1 MNHEY, CDR2 SVGEGT. The CDR3 contains 14 residues. V was pared by 6 bases and J by 5 bases, with 16 bases between. The CDR3 sequence: CASSPGDTGETQYF. In nucleotides, the CDR3 is TGTGCCAGCAGCCCTGGCGATACTGGGGAGACCCAGTACTTC.

V is TRBV15 and J is TRBJ1-1; 9 bases are a match to TRBD1. This CDR3 comprises 18 residues. CDR1 is LNHNV, CDR2 YYDKDF, per germline (reference sequence). V shed 3 bases and J 0 bases; nucleotides not matched to a gene: 11. The DNA of the CDR3 is TGTGCCACCAGCAGGGGACAGGGCCGAAGAGTTATGAACACTGAAGCTTTCTTT. Translated: CATSRGQGRRVMNTEAFF.

The chain uses TRBV6-1 and TRBJ1-6; 7 nucleotides match TRBD1. Looked up from germline, CDR1 is MNHNS and CDR2 is SASEGT. The trim removed 6 bases at V and 9 bases at J, leaving 8 bases unmatched. The CDR3 runs to 14 residues. The CDR3 bases are TGTGCCAGCAGAACTACAGGGGCGGGTTCACCCCTCCACTTT. It specifies CASRTTGAGSPLHF.

This clonotype was seen only a few times. J is TRBJ1-5 and V is TRBV30; D not resolved. The V end was cut by 1 base, the J end by 1 base, with 11 bases between. Germline loops: CDR1 GTSNPN, CDR2 SVGIG (reference sequence). There are 15 residues in the CDR3. CDR3 bases: TGTGCCTGGAGTGCGGGGAAGTCGAGCAATCAGCCCCAGCATTTT. It is translated as CAWSAGKSSNQPQHF. Full variable domain (rest looked up from reference TRBV30 and TRBJ1-5): SQTIHQWPATLVQPVGSPLSLECTVEGTSNPNLYWYRQAAGRGLQLLFYSVGIGQISSEVPQNLSASRPQDRQFILSSKKLLLSDSGFYLCAWSAGKSSNQPQHFGDGTRLSIL.

This clonotype was found a few times. This chain joins TRBV7-8 and TRBJ1-6; 11 bases are shared with TRBD1. The germline V gene has CDR1 SGHVS and CDR2 FQNEAQ. The CDR3 spans 17 residues. The trim removed 2 bases at V and 7 bases at J, leaving 7 bases unmatched. CDR3 nucleotide sequence: TGTGCCAGCAGCTTACTAACCGGGACAGGGGGAAATTCACCCCTCCACTTT. The encoded protein is CASSLLTGTGGNSPLHF. The whole variable domain, filled in from reference TRBV7-8 and TRBJ1-6, reads GAGVSQSPRYKVAKRGQDVALRCDPISGHVSLFWYQQALGQGPEFLTYFQNEAQLDKSGLPSDRFFAERPEGSVSTLKIQRTQQEDSAVYLCASSLLTGTGGNSPLHFGNGTRLTVT.

This clonotype was seen only a few times. The chain couples TRBV5-5 to TRBJ1-5; 10 positions match TRBD1. V was clipped by 4 bases and J by 6 bases; unmatched bases: 10. Germline loops: CDR1 SGHKS, CDR2 YYEKEE (reference sequence). The CDR3 covers 16 residues. Written as DNA, the CDR3 is TGTGCCAGCAGCAACACCGGGACAGGGGTCTTTCAGCCCCAGCATTTT. Residues: CASSNTGTGVFQPQHF.

There are a few counts of this clonotype. The V gene is TRBV7-3, the J gene TRBJ1-6; D might be TRBD1 (5 bases). V was clipped by 5 bases and J by 6 bases, with 8 bases between them. This CDR3 has 13 amino acids. Per the germline V gene, CDR1 is SGHTA and CDR2 is FQGTGA. The CDR3 sequence is CASSPDSNSPLHF. The CDR3, as DNA: TGTGCCAGCAGCCCAGACAGTAATTCACCCCTCCACTTT.

This chain's CDR3 is CAWRGTGGPEAFF. As DNA, the CDR3 is TGTGCCTGGAGGGGGACAGGGGGTCCTGAAGCTTTCTTT. This chain joins TRBV30 and TRBJ1-1; 11 bases are a match to TRBD1. In germline, CDR1 is GTSNPN, CDR2 SVGIG (reference sequence). The CDR3 is 13 residues long. V gave up 3 bases and J gave up 6 bases; unmatched junction bases: 3.

This clonotype showed up many times. The gene calls are TRBV28 and TRBJ1-5, with D unresolved. This CDR3 is 15 amino acids long. Looked up from germline, CDR1 is MDHEN and CDR2 is SYDVKM. V gave up 7 bases and J gave up 0 bases, with 13 bases separating them. The CDR3 protein is CASNRPRDSNQPQHF. The CDR3, as DNA: TGTGCCAGCAACCGACCAAGGGATAGCAATCAGCCCCAGCATTTT.

This clonotype turned up a few times. The DNA for the CDR3 is TGCAGTGCTACCAGGGGCCGCAATCAGCCCCAGCATTTT. Protein sequence: CSATRGRNQPQHF. J is TRBJ1-5 and V is TRBV20-1; a possible D gene is TRBD1 (6 bases). The germline gives CDR1 DFQATT, CDR2 SNEGSKA (reference sequence). The germline V and J ends were trimmed by 4 bases and 2 bases, with 9 bases remaining between them. CDR3 length equals 13 residues.

In this sample, this clonotype turned up a few times. The chain carries TRBV11-2 and TRBJ1-3; a possible D gene is TRBD1 (6 bases). V was pared by 3 bases and J by 0 bases, with 9 bases between. From germline, CDR1 is SGHAT and CDR2 FQNNGV. This CDR3 spans 15 amino acids. Here the CDR3 DNA reads TGTGCCAGCAGCTTCTGGGACAACTCTGGAAACACCATATATTTT. This encodes CASSFWDNSGNTIYF.

This clonotype was counted many times. The rearrangement joins TRBV20-1 to TRBJ1-2; D uncertain. Germline V lookup: CDR1 DFQATT, CDR2 SNEGSKA (reference sequence). Trimming stripped 1 base from V and 0 bases from J, with 3 bases between. The CDR3 runs 12 residues. This chain's CDR3 is CSARGANYGYTF. The CDR3 DNA reads TGCAGTGCTAGAGGAGCTAACTATGGCTACACCTTC.

This clonotype was recorded at least ten times. The CDR3 spells CASSPGQGRGYGYTF. CDR3 DNA sequence: TGTGCCAGCAGCCCAGGCCAAGGACGGGGGTATGGCTACACCTTC. The chain employs TRBV7-2 and TRBJ1-2; weak D call: TRBD1 (5 bases). Per germline, CDR1 SGHTA and CDR2 FQGNSA. V lost 5 bases and J lost 5, with 18 bases in between. The CDR3 covers 15 residues.

About this clonotype itself: Just one base apart from a much larger clone, this may be a read error. The V gene is TRBV20-1, the J gene TRBJ1-2; D not certain. V was pared by 1 base and J by 6 bases, with 6 bases between. The CDR3 is 11 residues long. The germline V gene encodes CDR1 DFQATT and CDR2 SNEGSKA (reference sequence). This CDR3 reads CSARGRDGYTF. The CDR3 DNA reads TGCAGTGCTAGAGGACGTGATGGCTACACCTTC.

This clonotype was detected many times. V is TRBV10-3 and J is TRBJ2-5; 7 positions agree with TRBD2. Germline CDR1 is ENHRY and CDR2 is SYGVKD. The CDR3 is made up of 17 amino acids. V shed 6 bases and J 4 bases; nucleotides not matched to a gene: 17. Written as DNA, the CDR3 is TGTGCCATCAGGGGTAACCGTGGCAGCGGGGAACGAGAGACCCAGTACTTC. As protein: CAIRGNRGSGERETQYF.

The chain carries TRBV15 and TRBJ2-5; TRBD1 aligns across 8 bases. The CDR3 consists of 16 residues. The germline CDR1 and CDR2 sequences are LNHNV and YYDKDF (reference sequence). J gave up 4 bases and V 0 bases, and 7 bases lay outside the gene matches. The CDR3 bases are TGTGCCACCAGCAGAGATCCCGGGACAGGTGGAGAGACCCAGTACTTC. Protein: CATSRDPGTGGETQYF.

The rearrangement links TRBV6-1 to TRBJ1-1; the D gene is possibly TRBD1 (6 bases). CDR3 length: 15 residues. Germline V CDR1 and CDR2: MNHNS, SASEGT. V lost 6 bases and J 1 base, leaving 15 bases between the germline ends. The CDR3 nucleotides read TGTGCCAGCAGGGGTTGGGGGGCGAGGAACACTGAAGCTTTCTTT. It specifies CASRGWGARNTEAFF.

The chain combines TRBV6-1 with TRBJ2-7; a weak D match, TRBD2 (5 bases). V was clipped by 5 bases and J by 2 bases, with 7 bases between them. The CDR3 extends over 12 amino acids. Germline assignment: CDR1 MNHNS and CDR2 SASEGT. The CDR3 loop is CASSQTTYEQYF. Here the CDR3 DNA reads TGTGCCAGCAGTCAGACTACCTACGAGCAGTACTTC.

The chain combines TRBV27 with TRBJ2-7; 9 positions agree with TRBD1. In germline, CDR1 is MNHEY, CDR2 SMNVEV (reference sequence). After removal of 3 bases from V and 2 bases from J, the junction contained 5 bases not matched to a gene. The CDR3 length is 15 residues. The CDR3 DNA reads TGTGCCAGCAGTTTTAGACAGGGGGATACCTACGAGCAGTACTTC. Translating it yields CASSFRQGDTYEQYF.

Ten or more counts support this clonotype. The V and J genes are TRBV28 and TRBJ1-1; no definite D call. Trimming removed 3 bases from V and 5 bases from J, with 7 bases in between. Germline-derived CDR1 and CDR2 are MDHEN and SYDVKM. The CDR3 has 12 residues. In DNA form, the CDR3 reads TGTGCCAGCAGTTTTTCGGAAACTGAAGCTTTCTTT. Translating it yields CASSFSETEAFF.

This clonotype occurred many times. The chain is built from TRBV20-1 and TRBJ1-1; TRBD1 is a possible D gene (5 bases). This CDR3 spans 13 amino acids. The V gene's germline CDR1 is DFQATT and CDR2 SNEGSKA (reference sequence). The V and J ends lost 3 bases and 4 bases respectively, with 12 bases between them. CDR3: CSASEGRRTEAFF. CDR3 DNA sequence: TGCAGTGCTAGCGAGGGGCGTCGCACTGAAGCTTTCTTT.